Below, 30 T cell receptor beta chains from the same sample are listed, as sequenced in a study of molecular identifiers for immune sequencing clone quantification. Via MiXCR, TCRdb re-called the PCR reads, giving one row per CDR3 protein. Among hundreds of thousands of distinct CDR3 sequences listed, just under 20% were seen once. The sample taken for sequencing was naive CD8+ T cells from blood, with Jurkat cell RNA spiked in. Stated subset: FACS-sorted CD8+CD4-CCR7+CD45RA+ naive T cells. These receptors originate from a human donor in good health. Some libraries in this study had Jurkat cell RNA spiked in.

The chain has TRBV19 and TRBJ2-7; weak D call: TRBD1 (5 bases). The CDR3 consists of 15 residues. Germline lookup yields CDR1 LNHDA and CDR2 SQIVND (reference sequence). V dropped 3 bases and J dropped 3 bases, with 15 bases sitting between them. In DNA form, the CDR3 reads TGTGCCAGTAGTATTGTCCAGGGTAGTATCTACGAGCAGTACTTC. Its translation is CASSIVQGSIYEQYF.

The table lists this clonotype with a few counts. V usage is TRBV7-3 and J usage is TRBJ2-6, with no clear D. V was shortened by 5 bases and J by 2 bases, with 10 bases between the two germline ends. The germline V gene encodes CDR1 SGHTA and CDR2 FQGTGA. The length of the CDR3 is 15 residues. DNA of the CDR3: TGTGCCAGCAGCCCCTTGAGTACTGGGGCCAACGTCCTGACTTTC. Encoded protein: CASSPLSTGANVLTF.

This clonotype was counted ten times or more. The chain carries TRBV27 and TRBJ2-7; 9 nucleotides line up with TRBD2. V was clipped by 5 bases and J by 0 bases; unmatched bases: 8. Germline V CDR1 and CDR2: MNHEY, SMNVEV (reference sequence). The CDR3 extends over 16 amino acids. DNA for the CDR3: TGTGCCAGCAGTCCCCGACTAGCGGAAAGCTCCTACGAGCAGTACTTC. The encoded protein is CASSPRLAESSYEQYF.

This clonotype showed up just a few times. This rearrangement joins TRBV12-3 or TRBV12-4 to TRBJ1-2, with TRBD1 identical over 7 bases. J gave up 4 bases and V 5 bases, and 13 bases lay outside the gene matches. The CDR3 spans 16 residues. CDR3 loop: CASSQTTHGDSYGYTF. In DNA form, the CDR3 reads TGTGCCAGCAGTCAAACTACCCATGGGGACAGCTATGGCTACACCTTC.

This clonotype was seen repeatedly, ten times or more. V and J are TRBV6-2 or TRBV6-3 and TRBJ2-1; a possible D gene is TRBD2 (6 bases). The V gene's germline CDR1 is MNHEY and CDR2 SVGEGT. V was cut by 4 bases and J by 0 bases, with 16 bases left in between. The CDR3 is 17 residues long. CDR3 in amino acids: CASSSPSDLSSYNEQFF. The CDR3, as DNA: TGTGCCAGCAGTTCTCCTAGCGACTTGAGCTCCTACAATGAGCAGTTCTTC.

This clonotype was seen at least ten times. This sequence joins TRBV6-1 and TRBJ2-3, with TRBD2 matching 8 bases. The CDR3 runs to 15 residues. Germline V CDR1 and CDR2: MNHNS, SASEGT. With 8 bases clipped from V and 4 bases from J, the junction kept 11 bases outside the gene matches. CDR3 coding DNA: TGTGCCAGCTCATTGCTAGCGGGCTATTCAGATACGCAGTATTTT. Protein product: CASSLLAGYSDTQYF.

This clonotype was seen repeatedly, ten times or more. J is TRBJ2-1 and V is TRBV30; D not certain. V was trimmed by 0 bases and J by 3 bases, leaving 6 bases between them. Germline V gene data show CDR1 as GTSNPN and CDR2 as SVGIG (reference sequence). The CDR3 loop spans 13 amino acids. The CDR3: CAWSVSVYNEQFF. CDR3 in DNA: TGTGCCTGGAGTGTCTCTGTCTACAATGAGCAGTTCTTC.

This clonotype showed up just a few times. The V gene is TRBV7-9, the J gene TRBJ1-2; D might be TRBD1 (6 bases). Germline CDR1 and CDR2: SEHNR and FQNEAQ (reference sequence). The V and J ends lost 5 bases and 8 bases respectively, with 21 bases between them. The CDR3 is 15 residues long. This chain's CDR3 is CASSPHSGFTGGYTF. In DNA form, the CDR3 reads TGTGCCAGCAGCCCCCACTCCGGGTTTACAGGGGGCTACACCTTC.

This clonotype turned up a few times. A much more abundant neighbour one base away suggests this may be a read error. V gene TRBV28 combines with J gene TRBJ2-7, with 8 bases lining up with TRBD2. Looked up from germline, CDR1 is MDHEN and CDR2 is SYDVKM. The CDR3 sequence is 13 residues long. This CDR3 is CASSPAGDYERYF. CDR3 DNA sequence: TGTGCCAGCAGCCCAGCGGGAGACTACGAGCGGTACTTC.

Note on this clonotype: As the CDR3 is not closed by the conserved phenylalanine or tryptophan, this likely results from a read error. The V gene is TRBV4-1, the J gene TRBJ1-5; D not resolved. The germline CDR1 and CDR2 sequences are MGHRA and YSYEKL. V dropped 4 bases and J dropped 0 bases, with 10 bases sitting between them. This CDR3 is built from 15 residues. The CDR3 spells CASSPETPSNQPQHL. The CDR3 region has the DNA TGCGCCAGCAGCCCAGAGACACCTAGCAATCAGCCCCAGCATCTT.

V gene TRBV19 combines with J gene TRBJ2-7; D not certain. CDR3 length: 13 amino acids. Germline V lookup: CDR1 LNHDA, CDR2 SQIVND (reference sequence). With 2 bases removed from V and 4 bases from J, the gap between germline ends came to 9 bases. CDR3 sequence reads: CASSIMHPYEQYF. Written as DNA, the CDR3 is TGTGCCAGTAGTATAATGCACCCTTACGAGCAGTACTTC. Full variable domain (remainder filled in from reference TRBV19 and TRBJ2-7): DGGITQSPKYLFRKEGQNVTLSCEQNLNHDAMYWYRQDPGQGLRLIYYSQIVNDFQKGDIAEGYSVSREKKESFPLTVTSAQKNPTAFYLCASSIMHPYEQYFGPGTRLTVT.

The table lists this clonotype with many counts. For the CDR3, the DNA is TGTGCCAGCAGTACCCCCAACAGGGATACGCAGTATTTT. Amino acid sequence: CASSTPNRDTQYF. The genes are TRBV12-3 or TRBV12-4 and TRBJ2-3; the D gene is possibly TRBD1 (5 bases). The CDR3 runs 13 residues. V dropped 5 bases and J dropped 6 bases, with 12 bases sitting between them.

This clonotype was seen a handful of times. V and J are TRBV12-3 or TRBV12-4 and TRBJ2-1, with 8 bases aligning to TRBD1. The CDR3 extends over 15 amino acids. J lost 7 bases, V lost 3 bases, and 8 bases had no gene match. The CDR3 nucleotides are TGTGCCAGCAGTTTTCTCAACAGGGGGACAAATGAGCAGTTCTTC. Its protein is CASSFLNRGTNEQFF.

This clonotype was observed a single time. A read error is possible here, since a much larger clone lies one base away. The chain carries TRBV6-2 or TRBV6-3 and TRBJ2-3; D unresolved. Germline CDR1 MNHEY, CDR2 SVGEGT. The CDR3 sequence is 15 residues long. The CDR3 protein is CANSYWSPSTDTQYF. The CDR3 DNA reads TGTGCCAACAGTTACTGGAGTCCTAGCACAGATACGCAGTATTTT.

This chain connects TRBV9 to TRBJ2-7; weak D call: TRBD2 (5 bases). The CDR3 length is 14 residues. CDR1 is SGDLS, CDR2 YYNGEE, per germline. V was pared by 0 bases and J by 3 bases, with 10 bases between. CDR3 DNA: TGTGCCAGCAGCGTAGCCCCGGGAAACTACGAGCAGTACTTC. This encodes CASSVAPGNYEQYF.

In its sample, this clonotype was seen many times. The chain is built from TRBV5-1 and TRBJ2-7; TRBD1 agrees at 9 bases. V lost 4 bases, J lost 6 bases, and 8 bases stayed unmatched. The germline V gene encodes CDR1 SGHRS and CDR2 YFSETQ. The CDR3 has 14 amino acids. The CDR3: CASSPGQGLSEQYF. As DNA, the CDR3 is TGCGCCAGCAGCCCGGGACAGGGTCTGAGCGAGCAGTACTTC.

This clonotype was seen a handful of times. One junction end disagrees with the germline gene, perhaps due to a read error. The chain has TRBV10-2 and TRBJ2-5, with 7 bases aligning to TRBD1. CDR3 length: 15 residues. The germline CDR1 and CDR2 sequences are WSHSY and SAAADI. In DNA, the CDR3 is TGCGCCGGCAGTGACCCGACAGGGTTAGTGGAGACCCAGTACTTC. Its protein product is CAGSDPTGLVETQYF.

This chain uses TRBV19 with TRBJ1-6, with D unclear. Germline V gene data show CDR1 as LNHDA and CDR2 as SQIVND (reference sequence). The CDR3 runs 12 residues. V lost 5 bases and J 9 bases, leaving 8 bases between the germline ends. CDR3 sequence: CASSGRSSPLHF. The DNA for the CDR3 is TGTGCCAGTAGTGGCCGAAGTTCACCCCTCCACTTT.

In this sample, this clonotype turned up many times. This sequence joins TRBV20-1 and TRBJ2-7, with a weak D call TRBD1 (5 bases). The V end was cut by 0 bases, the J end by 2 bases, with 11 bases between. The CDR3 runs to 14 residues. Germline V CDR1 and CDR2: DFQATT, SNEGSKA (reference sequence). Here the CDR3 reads CSARDEGVAYEQYF. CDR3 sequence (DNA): TGCAGTGCTAGAGATGAAGGGGTCGCCTACGAGCAGTACTTC.

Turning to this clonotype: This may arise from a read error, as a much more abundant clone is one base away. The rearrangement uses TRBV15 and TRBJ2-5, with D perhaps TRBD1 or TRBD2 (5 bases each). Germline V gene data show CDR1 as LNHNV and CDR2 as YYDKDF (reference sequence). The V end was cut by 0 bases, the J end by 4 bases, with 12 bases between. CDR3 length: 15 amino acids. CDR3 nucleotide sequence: TGTGCCACCAGCAGAGATCTGGGACCCGGAGAGACCCAGTACTTC. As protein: CATSRDLGPGETQYF. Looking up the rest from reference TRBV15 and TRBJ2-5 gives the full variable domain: DAMVIQNPRYQVTQFGKPVTLSCSQTLNHNVMYWYQQKSSQAPKLLFHYYDKDFNNEADTPDNFQSRRPNTSFCFLDIRSPGLGDTAMYLCATSRDLGPGETQYFGPGTRLLVL.

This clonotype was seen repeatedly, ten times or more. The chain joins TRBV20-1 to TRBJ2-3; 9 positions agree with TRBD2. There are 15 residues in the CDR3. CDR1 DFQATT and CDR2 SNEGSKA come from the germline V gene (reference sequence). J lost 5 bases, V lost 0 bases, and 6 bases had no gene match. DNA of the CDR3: TGCAGTGCTAGAGAGGGACTAGCCCCTCTAGATACGCAGTATTTT. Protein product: CSAREGLAPLDTQYF.

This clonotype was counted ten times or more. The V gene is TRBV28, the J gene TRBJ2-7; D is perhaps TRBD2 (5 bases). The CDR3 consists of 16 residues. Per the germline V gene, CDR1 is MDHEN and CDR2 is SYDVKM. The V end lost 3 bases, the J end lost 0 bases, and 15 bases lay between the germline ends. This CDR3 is CASSFEPAVSSYEQYF. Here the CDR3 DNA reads TGTGCCAGCAGTTTCGAACCAGCGGTAAGCTCCTACGAGCAGTACTTC.

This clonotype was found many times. The CDR3 DNA reads as TGTGCCAGCAGCGTCGAGGGGACAGCAGACAACATTCAGTACTTC. This codes for CASSVEGTADNIQYF. This sequence joins TRBV9 and TRBJ2-4, with TRBD1 identical over 7 bases. After removal of 2 bases from V and 7 bases from J, the junction contained 9 bases not matched to a gene. In germline, CDR1 is SGDLS, CDR2 YYNGEE. CDR3 length: 15 amino acids.

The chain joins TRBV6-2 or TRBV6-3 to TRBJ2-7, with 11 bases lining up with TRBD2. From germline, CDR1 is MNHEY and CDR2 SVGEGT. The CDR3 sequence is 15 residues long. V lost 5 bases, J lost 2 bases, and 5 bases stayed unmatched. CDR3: CASSILAGGPYEQYF. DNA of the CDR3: TGTGCCAGCAGTATCCTAGCGGGAGGACCCTACGAGCAGTACTTC.

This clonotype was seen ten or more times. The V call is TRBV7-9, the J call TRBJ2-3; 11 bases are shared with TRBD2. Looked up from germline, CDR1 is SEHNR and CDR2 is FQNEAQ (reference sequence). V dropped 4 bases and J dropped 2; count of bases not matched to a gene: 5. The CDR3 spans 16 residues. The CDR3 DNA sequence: TGTGCCAGCAGCTCCACTAGCGGGGGACTCACAGATACGCAGTATTTT. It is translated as CASSSTSGGLTDTQYF.

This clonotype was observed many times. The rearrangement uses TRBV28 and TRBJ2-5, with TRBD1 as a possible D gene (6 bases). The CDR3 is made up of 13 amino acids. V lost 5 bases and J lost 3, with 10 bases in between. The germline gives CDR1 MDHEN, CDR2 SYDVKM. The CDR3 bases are TGTGCCAGCAGTCTAAACAGGGAAGAGACCCAGTACTTC. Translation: CASSLNREETQYF.

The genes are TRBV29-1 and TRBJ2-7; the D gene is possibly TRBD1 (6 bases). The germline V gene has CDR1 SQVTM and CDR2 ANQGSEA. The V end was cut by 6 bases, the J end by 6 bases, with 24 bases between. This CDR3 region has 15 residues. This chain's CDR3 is CSVASGRGPSGEQYF. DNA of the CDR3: TGCAGCGTCGCTTCGGGCAGGGGACCTTCTGGCGAGCAGTACTTC.

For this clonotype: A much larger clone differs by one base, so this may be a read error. The CDR3 spells CAGSFPMNDEQFF. The CDR3 DNA follows: TGTGCCGGCAGTTTTCCAATGAACGATGAGCAGTTCTTC. The V and J genes are TRBV12-3 or TRBV12-4 and TRBJ2-1; D not certain. The CDR3 is 13 amino acids.

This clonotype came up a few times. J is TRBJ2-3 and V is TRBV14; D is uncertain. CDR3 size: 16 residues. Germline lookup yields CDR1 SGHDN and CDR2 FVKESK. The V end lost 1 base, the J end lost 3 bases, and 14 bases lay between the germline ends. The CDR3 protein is CASSQGPGVVTDTQYF. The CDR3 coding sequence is TGTGCCAGCAGCCAAGGTCCAGGAGTCGTAACAGATACGCAGTATTTT.

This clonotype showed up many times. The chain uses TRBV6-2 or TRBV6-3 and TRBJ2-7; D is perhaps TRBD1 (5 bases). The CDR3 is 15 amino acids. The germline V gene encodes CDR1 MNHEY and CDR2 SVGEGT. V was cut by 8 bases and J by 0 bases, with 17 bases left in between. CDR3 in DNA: TGTGCCAGCGCCCAGGGTTCCTATTTCTCCTACGAGCAGTACTTC. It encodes CASAQGSYFSYEQYF.